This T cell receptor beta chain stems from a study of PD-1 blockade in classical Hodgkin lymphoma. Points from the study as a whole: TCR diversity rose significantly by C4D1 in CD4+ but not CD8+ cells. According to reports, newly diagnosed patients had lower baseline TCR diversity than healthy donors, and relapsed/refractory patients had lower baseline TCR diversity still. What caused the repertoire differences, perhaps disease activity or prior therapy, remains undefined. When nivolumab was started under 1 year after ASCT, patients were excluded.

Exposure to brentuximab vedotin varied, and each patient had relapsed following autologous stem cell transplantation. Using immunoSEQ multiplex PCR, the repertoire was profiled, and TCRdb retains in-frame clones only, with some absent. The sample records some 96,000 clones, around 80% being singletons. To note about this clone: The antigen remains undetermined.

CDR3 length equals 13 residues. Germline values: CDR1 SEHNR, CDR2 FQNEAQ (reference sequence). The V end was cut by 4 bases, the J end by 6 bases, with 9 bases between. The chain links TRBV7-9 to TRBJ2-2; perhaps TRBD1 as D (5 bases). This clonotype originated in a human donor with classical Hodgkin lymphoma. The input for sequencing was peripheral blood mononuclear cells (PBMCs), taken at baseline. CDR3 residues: CASSSSGPGELFF. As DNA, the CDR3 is TGTGCCAGCAGCTCTTCAGGGCCCGGGGAGCTGTTTTTT.